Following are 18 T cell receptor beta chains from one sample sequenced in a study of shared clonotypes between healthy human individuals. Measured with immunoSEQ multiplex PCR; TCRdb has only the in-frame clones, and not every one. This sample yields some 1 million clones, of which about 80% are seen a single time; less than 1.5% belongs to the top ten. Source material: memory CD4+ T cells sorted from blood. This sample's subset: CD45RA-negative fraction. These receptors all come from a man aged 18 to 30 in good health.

This CDR3 reads CASSSKGNTEAFF. The DNA of the CDR3 is TGCGCCAGCAGCTCAAAGGGTAACACTGAAGCTTTCTTT. This sequence joins TRBV5-1 and TRBJ1-1; no reliable D call. Trimming removed 3 bases from V and 2 bases from J, with 8 bases in between. The CDR3 is made up of 13 amino acids. Germline CDR1 and CDR2: SGHRS and YFSETQ.

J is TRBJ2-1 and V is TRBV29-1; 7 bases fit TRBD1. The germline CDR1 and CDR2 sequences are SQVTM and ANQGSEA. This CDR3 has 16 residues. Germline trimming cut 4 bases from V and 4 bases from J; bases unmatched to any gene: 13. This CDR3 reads CSVARTGRTDYNEQFF. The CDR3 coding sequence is TGCAGCGTTGCTAGGACAGGCCGAACAGATTACAATGAGCAGTTCTTC.

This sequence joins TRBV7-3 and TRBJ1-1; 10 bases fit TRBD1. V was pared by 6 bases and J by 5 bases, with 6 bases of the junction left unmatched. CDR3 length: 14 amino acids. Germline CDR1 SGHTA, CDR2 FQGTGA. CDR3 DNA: TGTGCCAGCAGTAAGGACAGGGGGAGTACTGAAGCTTTCTTT. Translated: CASSKDRGSTEAFF. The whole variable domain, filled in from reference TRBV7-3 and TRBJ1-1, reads GAGVSQTPSNKVTEKGKYVELRCDPISGHTALYWYRQSLGQGPEFLIYFQGTGAADDSGLPNDRFFAVRPEGSVSTLKIQRTERGDSAVYLCASSKDRGSTEAFFGQGTRLTVV.

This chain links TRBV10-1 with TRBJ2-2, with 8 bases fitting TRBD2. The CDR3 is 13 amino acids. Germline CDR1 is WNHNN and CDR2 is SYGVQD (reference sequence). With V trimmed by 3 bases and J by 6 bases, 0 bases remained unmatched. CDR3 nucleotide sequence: TGCGCCAGCAGTGATAGCGGGGCCGGGGAGCTGTTTTTT. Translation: CASSDSGAGELFF.

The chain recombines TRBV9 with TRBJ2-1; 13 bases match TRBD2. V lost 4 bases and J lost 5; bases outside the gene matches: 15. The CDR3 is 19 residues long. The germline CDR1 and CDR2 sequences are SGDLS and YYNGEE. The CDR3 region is CASSRTSGGRTSWDNEQFF. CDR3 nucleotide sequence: TGTGCCAGCAGCCGGACTAGCGGGGGCCGAACCTCATGGGACAATGAGCAGTTCTTC. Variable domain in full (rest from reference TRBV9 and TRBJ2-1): DSGVTQTPKHLITATGQRVTLRCSPRSGDLSVYWYQQSLDQGLQFLIQYYNGEERAKGNILERFSAQQFPDLHSELNLSSLELGDSALYFCASSRTSGGRTSWDNEQFFGPGTRLTVL.

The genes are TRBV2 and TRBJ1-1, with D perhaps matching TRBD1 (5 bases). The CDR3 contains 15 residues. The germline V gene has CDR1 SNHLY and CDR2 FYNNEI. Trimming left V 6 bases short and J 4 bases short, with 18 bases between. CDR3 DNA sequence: TGTGCCAGCAGGACTCGGACGGGGGGATCCACTGAAGCTTTCTTT. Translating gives CASRTRTGGSTEAFF.

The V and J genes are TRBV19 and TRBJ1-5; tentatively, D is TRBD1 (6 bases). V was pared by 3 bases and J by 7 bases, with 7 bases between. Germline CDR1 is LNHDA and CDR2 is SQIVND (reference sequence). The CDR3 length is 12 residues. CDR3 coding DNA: TGTGCCAGTAGTATGGGGGGCCAGCCCCAGCATTTT. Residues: CASSMGGQPQHF.

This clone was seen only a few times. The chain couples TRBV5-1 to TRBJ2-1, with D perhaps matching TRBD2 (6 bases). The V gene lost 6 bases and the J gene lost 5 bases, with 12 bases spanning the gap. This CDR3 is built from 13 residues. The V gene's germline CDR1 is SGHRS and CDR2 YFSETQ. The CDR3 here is CASTLADNNEQFF. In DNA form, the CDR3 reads TGCGCCAGCACATTAGCGGATAACAATGAGCAGTTCTTC. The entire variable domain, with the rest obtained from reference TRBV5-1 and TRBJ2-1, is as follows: KAGVTQTPRYLIKTRGQQVTLSCSPISGHRSVSWYQQTPGQGLQFLFEYFSETQRNKGNFPGRFSGRQFSNSRSEMNVSTLELGDSALYLCASTLADNNEQFFGPGTRLTVL.

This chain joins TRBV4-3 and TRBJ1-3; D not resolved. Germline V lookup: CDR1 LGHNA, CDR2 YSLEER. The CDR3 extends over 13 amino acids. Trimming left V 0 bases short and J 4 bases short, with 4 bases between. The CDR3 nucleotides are TGCGCCAGCAGCCAAGAGTTAGGAAACACCATATATTTT. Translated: CASSQELGNTIYF.

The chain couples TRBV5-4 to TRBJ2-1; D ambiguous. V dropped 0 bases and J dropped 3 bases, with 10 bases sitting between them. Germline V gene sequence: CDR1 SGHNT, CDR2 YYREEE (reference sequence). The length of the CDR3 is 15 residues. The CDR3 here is CASSLVQPGYNEQFF. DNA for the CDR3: TGTGCCAGCAGCTTGGTGCAGCCCGGCTACAATGAGCAGTTCTTC.

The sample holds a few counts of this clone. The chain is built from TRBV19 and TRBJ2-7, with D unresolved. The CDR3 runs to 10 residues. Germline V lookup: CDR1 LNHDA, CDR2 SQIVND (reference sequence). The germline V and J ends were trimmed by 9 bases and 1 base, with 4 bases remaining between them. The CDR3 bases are TGTGCCAGACAATCCTACGAGCAGTACTTC. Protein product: CARQSYEQYF.

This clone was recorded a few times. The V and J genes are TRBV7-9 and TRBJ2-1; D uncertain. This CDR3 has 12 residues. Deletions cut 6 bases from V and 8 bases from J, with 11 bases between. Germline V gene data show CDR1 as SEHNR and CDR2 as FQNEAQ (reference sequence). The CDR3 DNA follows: TGTGCCAGCAGGGTCCTAGGCGATGAGCAGTTCTTC. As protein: CASRVLGDEQFF.

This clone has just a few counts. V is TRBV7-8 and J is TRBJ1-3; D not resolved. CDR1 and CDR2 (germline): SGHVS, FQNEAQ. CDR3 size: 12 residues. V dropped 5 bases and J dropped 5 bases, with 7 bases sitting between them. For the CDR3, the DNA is TGTGCCAGCAGCACATCCCGAAACACCATATATTTT. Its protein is CASSTSRNTIYF.

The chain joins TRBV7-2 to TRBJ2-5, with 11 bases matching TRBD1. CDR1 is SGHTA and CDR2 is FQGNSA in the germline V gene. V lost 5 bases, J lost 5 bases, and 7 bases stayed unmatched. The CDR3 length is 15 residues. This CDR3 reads CASSPGQGAWETQYF. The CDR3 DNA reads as TGTGCCAGCAGCCCCGGACAGGGGGCATGGGAGACCCAGTACTTC.

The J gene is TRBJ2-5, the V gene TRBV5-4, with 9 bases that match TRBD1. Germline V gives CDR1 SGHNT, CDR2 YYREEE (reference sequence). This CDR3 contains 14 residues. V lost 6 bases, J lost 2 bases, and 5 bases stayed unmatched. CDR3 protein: CASTPGQGQETQYF. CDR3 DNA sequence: TGTGCCAGCACCCCGGGACAGGGACAAGAGACCCAGTACTTC.

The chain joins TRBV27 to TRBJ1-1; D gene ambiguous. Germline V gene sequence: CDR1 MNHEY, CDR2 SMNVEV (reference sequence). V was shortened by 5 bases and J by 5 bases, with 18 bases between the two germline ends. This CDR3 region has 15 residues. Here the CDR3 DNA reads TGTGCCAGCAGTCCCTCCACATTCGGGAAGACTGAAGCTTTCTTT. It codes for CASSPSTFGKTEAFF.

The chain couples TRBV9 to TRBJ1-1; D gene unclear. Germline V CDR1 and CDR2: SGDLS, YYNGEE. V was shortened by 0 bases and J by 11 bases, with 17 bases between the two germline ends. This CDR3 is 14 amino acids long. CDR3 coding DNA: TGTGCCAGCAGCGTAGACCTTACCGCACCGATCGCTTTCTTT. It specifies CASSVDLTAPIAFF.

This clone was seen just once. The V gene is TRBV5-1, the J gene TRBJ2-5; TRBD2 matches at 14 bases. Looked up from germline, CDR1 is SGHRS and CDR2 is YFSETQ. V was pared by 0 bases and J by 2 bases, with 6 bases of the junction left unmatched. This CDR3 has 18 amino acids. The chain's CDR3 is CASSLGLAGGHQQETQYF. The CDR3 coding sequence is TGCGCCAGCAGCTTGGGACTAGCGGGGGGGCATCAACAAGAGACCCAGTACTTC.